These 10 T cell receptor beta chains were all obtained from the same sample, sequenced in a study of response to subunit inactivated influenza vaccine. Each CDR3 protein gets one entry after TCRdb re-called the RT-PCR reads with MiXCR. The data show hundreds of thousands of distinct CDR3 sequences, with around 15% seen just once and approximately 7.6% held by the top ten. This sample comprised PBMCs from blood, obtained around two weeks before vaccination. The origin of the receptors is a man in his forties or fifties who received an inactivated influenza vaccine.

The table lists this clonotype with many counts. The gene calls are TRBV11-1 and TRBJ1-1; 9 positions match TRBD1. Losses at the gene ends were 4 bases for V and 7 bases for J; bases not matched to a gene: 10. The CDR3 runs 15 residues. Germline V gene sequence: CDR1 SGHAT, CDR2 FQDESV (reference sequence). The CDR3 DNA follows: TGTGCCAGCAGCTCCTCCCGGGACAGGGCGAATGAAGCTTTCTTT. Residues: CASSSSRDRANEAFF. The variable domain in full, completed from reference TRBV11-1 and TRBJ1-1, reads EAEVAQSPRYKITEKSQAVAFWCDPISGHATLYWYRQILGQGPELLVQFQDESVVDDSQLPKDRFSAERLKGVDSTLKIQPAELGDSAMYLCASSSSRDRANEAFFGQGTRLTVV.

This clonotype was counted only a few times. The rearrangement uses TRBV5-5 and TRBJ2-3; TRBD1 might be the D (5 bases). V was pared by 1 base and J by 0 bases, with 18 bases between. CDR3 size: 18 residues. Germline-derived CDR1 and CDR2 are SGHKS and YYEKEE (reference sequence). This CDR3 reads CASSLRIDGASSTDTQYF. In DNA form, the CDR3 reads TGTGCCAGCAGCTTGCGAATAGATGGGGCATCTAGCACAGATACGCAGTATTTT.

The chain couples TRBV10-2 to TRBJ2-7, with 9 bases matching TRBD1. The CDR3 extends over 16 amino acids. CDR1 is WSHSY, CDR2 SAAADI, per germline. V lost 6 bases and J lost 3; bases outside the gene matches: 12. The CDR3 is CASRHGPGTGSYEQYF. CDR3 in DNA: TGCGCCAGCAGACACGGTCCCGGGACAGGGAGCTACGAGCAGTACTTC.

This clonotype was seen just once. V is TRBV4-3 and J is TRBJ2-7, with a tentative D call TRBD2 (5 bases). The germline CDR1 and CDR2 sequences are LGHNA and YSLEER. V was pared by 1 base and J by 5 bases, with 12 bases between. The CDR3 totals 14 residues. CDR3 loop: CASSQGHLAHEQYF. The CDR3 bases are TGCGCCAGCAGCCAAGGACATCTAGCCCACGAGCAGTACTTC.

The table lists this clonotype with a few counts. A much more abundant neighbour one base away suggests this may be a read error. This chain connects TRBV7-2 to TRBJ2-3; TRBD2 matches at 8 bases. Germline V gene lookup returns CDR1 SGHTA and CDR2 FQGNSA. This CDR3 region has 13 residues. J lost 4 bases, V lost 4 bases, and 1 base had no gene match. The CDR3 loop is CASSWTSPDTQYF. The CDR3 DNA follows: TGTGCCAGCAGCTGGACTAGCCCAGATACGCAGTATTTT. Full variable domain (remainder filled in from reference TRBV7-2 and TRBJ2-3): GAGVSQSPSNKVTEKGKDVELRCDPISGHTALYWYRQSLGQGLEFLIYFQGNSAPDKSGLPSDRFSAERTGGSVSTLTIQRTQQEDSAVYLCASSWTSPDTQYFGPGTRLTVL.

The rearrangement uses TRBV11-2 and TRBJ2-3; D remains unclear. CDR3 size: 13 residues. Germline V gene data show CDR1 as SGHAT and CDR2 as FQNNGV. With 0 bases removed from V and 8 bases from J, the gap between germline ends came to 9 bases. The CDR3: CASSLDLKGTQYF. CDR3 DNA: TGTGCCAGCAGCTTAGATCTGAAGGGTACGCAGTATTTT.

This clonotype was seen a few times. The chain is built from TRBV6-1 and TRBJ2-3; 7 bases line up with TRBD2. CDR1 is MNHNS and CDR2 is SASEGT in the germline V gene. The V gene end was trimmed by 3 bases and the J gene end by 4 bases; junction bases not matched to a gene: 10. The CDR3 runs 16 residues. The CDR3 DNA sequence: TGTGCCAGCAGTGATAGTGCGGGACTATTCGCAGATACGCAGTATTTT. This encodes CASSDSAGLFADTQYF.

This clonotype was observed a few times. This chain joins TRBV27 and TRBJ2-7; 7 positions agree with TRBD1. The CDR3 loop spans 13 amino acids. V shed 4 bases and J 5 bases; nucleotides not matched to a gene: 5. Germline-derived CDR1 and CDR2 are MNHEY and SMNVEV (reference sequence). CDR3 sequence (DNA): TGTGCCAGCAGTTGGGTAGGGGGCAACGAGCAGTACTTC. This gives the protein CASSWVGGNEQYF.

This clonotype was seen a handful of times. This chain links TRBV29-1 with TRBJ1-2; D is ambiguous. The germline V and J ends were trimmed by 4 bases and 4 bases, with 16 bases remaining between them. Germline assignment: CDR1 SQVTM and CDR2 ANQGSEA. The CDR3 extends over 14 amino acids. CDR3 nucleotides: TGCAGCGTTGGACTCAGGAAAACGCTCTATGGCTACACCTTC. Amino acids: CSVGLRKTLYGYTF.

In its sample, this clonotype was seen a few times. The chain has TRBV7-2 and TRBJ1-2; D possibly corresponds to TRBD1 (5 bases). Germline V gene sequence: CDR1 SGHTA, CDR2 FQGNSA. Trimming shortened V by 3 bases and J by 4 bases, and 9 bases separated the two germline ends. CDR3 length: 13 residues. As DNA, the CDR3 is TGTGCCAGCAGCTTTGGACACCTCTATGGCTACACCTTC. This translates into CASSFGHLYGYTF. Based on the CDR3 plus reference TRBV7-2 and TRBJ1-2, the full variable domain is GAGVSQSPSNKVTEKGKDVELRCDPISGHTALYWYRQSLGQGLEFLIYFQGNSAPDKSGLPSDRFSAERTGGSVSTLTIQRTQQEDSAVYLCASSFGHLYGYTFGSGTRLTVV.